This T cell receptor beta chain was identified in a study of T cells in Graves' hyperthyroidism and ophthalmopathy. From roughly 9.2 ml of fresh peripheral blood, PBMCs were isolated. TCR beta CDR3 sequences were amplified from RNA transcripts. An initial round of RT-PCR targeting the TCR CDR3 relied on the HTBI primer set. One entry per CDR3 protein, called by TCRdb with MiXCR from the multiplex PCR reads. Altogether tens of thousands of distinct CDR3 sequences are present, around half being singletons, with the ten largest covering 9.5% to 15%. V was shortened by 0 bases and J by 3 bases, with 10 bases between the two germline ends. The CDR3 covers 14 residues. Looked up from germline, CDR1 is SGHDT and CDR2 is YYEEEE. Points from the study as a whole: Researchers found most expanded thyroid clonotypes above 0.001 in blood as well.

This clonotype showed up many times. Its matching antigen is unknown. The chain joins TRBV5-6 to TRBJ2-7, with D unclear. Material: blood. The receptor was derived from a woman aged 25 to 39 with Graves' ophthalmopathy. CDR3 protein: CASSLVGQIYEQYF. The DNA for the CDR3 is TGTGCCAGCAGCTTGGTGGGTCAGATCTACGAGCAGTACTTC.